This T cell receptor beta chain was identified during a study of metastatic and nonmetastatic thyroid tumors. The length of the CDR3 is 14 residues. Trimming cost V 1 base and J 8 bases, with 11 bases left between them. Germline V CDR1 and CDR2: MNHEY, SMNVEV (reference sequence). This clone was picked up many times. Thyroid surgery was performed in patients who had received no treatment beforehand. From the PCR reads, TCRdb re-called clones with MiXCR. The repertoire includes about 32,000 clones, around a fifth of them detected once, and about 8% sits in the top ten. This sequence joins TRBV27 and TRBJ1-4; D uncertain. This sequence originates from a female donor with papillary thyroid cancer or a benign thyroid nodule (not recorded which). Some clones in this sample may be carry-over from other donors' samples. The specimen was blood. The CDR3 nucleotides read TGTGCCAGCAGTTTATTTAGGCCTAGAGAAAAACTGTTTTTT. This gives the protein CASSLFRPREKLFF. Based on the CDR3 plus reference TRBV27 and TRBJ1-4, the full variable domain is EAQVTQNPRYLITVTGKKLTVTCSQNMNHEYMSWYRQDPGLGLRQIYYSMNVEVTDKGDVPEGYKVSRKEKRNFPLILESPSPNQTSLYFCASSLFRPREKLFFGSGTQLSVL.